These 3 T cell receptor beta chains came from one sample sequenced in a study of T cell repertoires in cytomegalovirus infection. TCRdb re-called the reads with MiXCR, one entry per CDR3 protein. Altogether approximately 500,000 distinct CDR3 sequences are present, around 30% being singletons, with the ten largest covering around a sixth. These receptors' antigens are unknown. The material sequenced was cultured PBMCs, taken from culture after CMV antigen stimulation. These receptors originate from a human donor in good health (CMV status not recorded). Some clones in this sample may be carry-over from other donors' samples.

This clonotype was observed a few times. This chain links TRBV12-3 or TRBV12-4 with TRBJ2-2; 8 bases are a match to TRBD1. CDR3 length equals 16 residues. V shed 0 bases and J 4 bases; nucleotides not matched to a gene: 4. This chain's CDR3 is CASSLAQGAVTGELFF. The CDR3, as DNA: TGTGCCAGCAGTTTAGCGCAGGGGGCGGTCACCGGGGAGCTGTTTTTT.

This clonotype appeared a few times. This chain links TRBV7-8 with TRBJ1-2; no clear D. Germline values: CDR1 SGHVS, CDR2 FQNEAQ. The CDR3 has 13 amino acids. V lost 0 bases, J lost 7 bases, and 9 bases lay in between. CDR3 DNA sequence: TGTGCCAGCAGCTTAGCTTTTGGTTCTGGCTACACCTTC. Translated: CASSLAFGSGYTF. Drawing the rest from reference TRBV7-8 and TRBJ1-2, the complete variable domain is GAGVSQSPRYKVAKRGQDVALRCDPISGHVSLFWYQQALGQGPEFLTYFQNEAQLDKSGLPSDRFFAERPEGSVSTLKIQRTQQEDSAVYLCASSLAFGSGYTFGSGTRLTVV.

Ten or more counts support this clonotype. This chain links TRBV11-2 with TRBJ2-3; 10 positions agree with TRBD2. Germline values: CDR1 SGHAT, CDR2 FQNNGV. The CDR3 loop spans 17 amino acids. V was clipped by 2 bases and J by 3 bases; unmatched bases: 8. The CDR3 nucleotides are TGTGCCAGCAGCTTACGGCTAGCGGGAGATGGTACAGATACGCAGTATTTT. Translated: CASSLRLAGDGTDTQYF.